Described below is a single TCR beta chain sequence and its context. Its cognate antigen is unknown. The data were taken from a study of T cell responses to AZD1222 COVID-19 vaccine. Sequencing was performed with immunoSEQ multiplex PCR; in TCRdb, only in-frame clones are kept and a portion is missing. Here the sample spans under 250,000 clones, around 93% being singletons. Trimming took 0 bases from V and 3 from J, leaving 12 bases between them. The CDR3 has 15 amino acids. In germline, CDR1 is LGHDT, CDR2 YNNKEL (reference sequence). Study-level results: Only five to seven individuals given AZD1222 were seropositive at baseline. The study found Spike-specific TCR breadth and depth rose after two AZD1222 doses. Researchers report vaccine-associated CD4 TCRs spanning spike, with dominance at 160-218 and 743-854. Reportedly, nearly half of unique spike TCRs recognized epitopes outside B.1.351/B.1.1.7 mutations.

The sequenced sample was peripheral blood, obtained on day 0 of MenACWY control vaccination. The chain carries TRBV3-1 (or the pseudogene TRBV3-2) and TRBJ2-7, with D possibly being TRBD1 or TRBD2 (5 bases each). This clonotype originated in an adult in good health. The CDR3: CASSQELGAHYEQYF. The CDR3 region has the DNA TGTGCCAGCAGCCAAGAACTAGGGGCCCACTACGAGCAGTACTTC.